The 27 T cell receptor beta chains given below trace back to one sample, sequenced in a study of Ad26.COV2.S vaccination and SARS-CoV-2 variants. TCRdb's table, derived via immunoSEQ multiplex PCR, lists solely in-frame clones and lacks some. The repertoire holds hundreds of thousands of clones, with about 89% as singletons. The treatment: roughly 20 received Ad26.COV2.S at low or high dose, single or two shots; about 5 received placebo; per-sample allocation not given. Following the first vaccine or placebo injection, samples were taken on day 63. The sequenced sample was peripheral blood, obtained in a trial of Ad26.COV2.S vaccine versus placebo. These receptor sequences come from a person aged 18-65 years who received the Ad26.COV2.S COVID-19 vaccine or a placebo.

The chain recombines TRBV27 with TRBJ2-1; TRBD1 agrees at 8 bases. V lost 6 bases to trimming and J lost 4 bases; unmatched junction nucleotides: 8. Per the germline V gene, CDR1 is MNHEY and CDR2 is SMNVEV (reference sequence). The CDR3 length is 15 residues. The CDR3 DNA is TGTGCCAGCAGCCTCAGGACAGGGATGTACAATGAGCAGTTCTTC. As protein: CASSLRTGMYNEQFF.

The chain has TRBV11-2 and TRBJ2-5; the D is unclear. Between the trimmed V and J ends, which lost 3 bases and 3 bases, there was a span of 8 bases. The CDR3 is made up of 13 amino acids. Germline CDR1 reads SGHAT; CDR2 reads FQNNGV. The CDR3 is CASSFTEEETQYF. In nucleotides, the CDR3 is TGTGCCAGCAGCTTTACAGAAGAAGAGACCCAGTACTTC.

V usage is TRBV9 and J usage is TRBJ1-6, with a weak D call TRBD1 (5 bases). The V gene's germline CDR1 is SGDLS and CDR2 YYNGEE. The CDR3 spans 16 residues. V was pared by 3 bases and J by 2 bases, with 12 bases between. CDR3 DNA sequence: TGTGCCAGCAGCGGGCCCCAGGGTACCTATAATTCACCCCTCCACTTT. Its translation is CASSGPQGTYNSPLHF.

The chain couples TRBV11-2 to TRBJ1-4, with no clear D. CDR1 and CDR2 from the germline V gene are SGHAT and FQNNGV. The CDR3 runs to 15 residues. V was clipped by 0 bases and J by 6 bases, with 11 bases between them. The CDR3: CASSLDSAGDEKLFF. The CDR3 coding sequence is TGTGCCAGCAGCTTAGATAGTGCCGGGGATGAAAAACTGTTTTTT.

The genes are TRBV12-3 or TRBV12-4 and TRBJ2-1; D gene ambiguous. The CDR3 runs 13 residues. V dropped 3 bases and J dropped 2 bases, with 5 bases sitting between them. The CDR3 sequence is CASSFGTYNEQFF. The CDR3 bases are TGTGCCAGCAGTTTTGGCACCTACAATGAGCAGTTCTTC.

The chain carries TRBV29-1 and TRBJ1-2; 9 bases align to TRBD1. The CDR3 runs 14 residues. V was pared by 2 bases and J by 5 bases, with 6 bases of the junction left unmatched. From germline, CDR1 is SQVTM and CDR2 ANQGSEA. The CDR3 loop reads CSVETSTGGYGYTF. The CDR3 nucleotides are TGCAGCGTTGAAACCTCGACAGGGGGATATGGCTACACCTTC.

The table lists this clone with a count of one. The chain recombines TRBV24-1 with TRBJ2-2, with no clear D. Germline lookup yields CDR1 KGHDR and CDR2 SFDVKD. Trimming shortened V by 11 bases and J by 0 bases, and 9 bases separated the two germline ends. This CDR3 spans 13 amino acids. The CDR3 DNA sequence: TGTGCCATCGCGGCATCGAACACCGGGGAGCTGTTTTTT. It yields the protein CAIAASNTGELFF.

This chain uses TRBV10-3 with TRBJ2-3; either TRBD1 or TRBD2 may supply D (5 bases each). Trimming removed 10 bases at V and 6 bases at J, with 23 bases between. Germline V gene sequence: CDR1 ENHRY, CDR2 SYGVKD. The CDR3 extends over 15 amino acids. CDR3 in amino acids: CATNWGSAGWDTQYF. The CDR3 DNA reads as TGTGCCACGAACTGGGGGTCTGCCGGCTGGGATACGCAGTATTTT.

This clone was picked up one time. The chain carries TRBV2 and TRBJ1-6; 10 nucleotides agree with TRBD1. This CDR3 has 18 amino acids. V lost 9 bases to trimming and J lost 7 bases; unmatched junction nucleotides: 18. The germline V gene encodes CDR1 SNHLY and CDR2 FYNNEI. CDR3 sequence (DNA): TGTGCCAGACCCTCATCCGGGACAGGGGCCCCGGGAAATTCACCCCTCCACTTT. Amino acids: CARPSSGTGAPGNSPLHF.

J is TRBJ1-2 and V is TRBV10-3, with D maybe TRBD1 (5 bases). The CDR3 totals 16 residues. V was shortened by 4 bases and J by 1 base, with 16 bases between the two germline ends. Germline CDR1 and CDR2: ENHRY and SYGVKD. The CDR3 bases are TGTGCCATCAGTGTGAGGGGTCAACCGATTAACTATGGCTACACCTTC. Translation gives CAISVRGQPINYGYTF.

The J gene is TRBJ2-2, the V gene TRBV10-3; 8 nucleotides line up with TRBD1. Germline loops: CDR1 ENHRY, CDR2 SYGVKD. The CDR3 spans 17 residues. V shed 4 bases, J shed 1 base, and the junction held 8 bases outside the gene matches. CDR3 residues: CAISGLGTGGNTGELFF. For the CDR3, the DNA is TGTGCCATCAGTGGGCTAGGGACAGGTGGGAACACCGGGGAGCTGTTTTTT.

The chain employs TRBV2 and TRBJ2-7; either TRBD1 or TRBD2 may fit D (5 bases each). Germline loops: CDR1 SNHLY, CDR2 FYNNEI. Deletions cut 0 bases from V and 5 bases from J, with 14 bases between. This CDR3 spans 15 amino acids. The CDR3 bases are TGTGCCAGCAGTGAAGCGCCGGGTTGGGGGAACGAGCAGTACTTC. Translation gives CASSEAPGWGNEQYF. Filled out from reference TRBV2 and TRBJ2-7, the complete variable domain reads EPEVTQTPSHQVTQMGQEVILRCVPISNHLYFYWYRQILGQKVEFLVSFYNNEISEKSEIFDDQFSVERPDGSNFTLKIRSTKLEDSAMYFCASSEAPGWGNEQYFGPGTRLTVT.

The chain links TRBV9 to TRBJ1-1, with D tentatively TRBD1 (5 bases). Germline V lookup: CDR1 SGDLS, CDR2 YYNGEE. Trimming removed 4 bases from V and 5 bases from J, with 15 bases in between. This CDR3 is built from 14 residues. The chain's CDR3 is CASSLTGLGTEAFF. CDR3 DNA: TGTGCCAGCAGCTTGACGGGGCTTGGGACTGAAGCTTTCTTT. The full variable domain, rest sourced from reference TRBV9 and TRBJ1-1, is DSGVTQTPKHLITATGQRVTLRCSPRSGDLSVYWYQQSLDQGLQFLIQYYNGEERAKGNILERFSAQQFPDLHSELNLSSLELGDSALYFCASSLTGLGTEAFFGQGTRLTVV.

The chain couples TRBV30 to TRBJ2-5; 8 bases agree with TRBD1. The CDR3 sequence is 15 residues long. Trimming at V came to 2 bases and at J to 5 bases, leaving 10 bases not matched to a gene. The germline gives CDR1 GTSNPN, CDR2 SVGIG (reference sequence). The CDR3, as DNA: TGTGCCTGGAGTCTTAATCAGGGGGCCGGGGAGACCCAGTACTTC. Protein: CAWSLNQGAGETQYF.

The chain joins TRBV19 to TRBJ2-2; D is undetermined. The CDR3 is 15 residues long. Germline assignment: CDR1 LNHDA and CDR2 SQIVND (reference sequence). V was trimmed by 1 base and J by 4 bases, leaving 10 bases between them. The CDR3 here is CASSIGYIRTGELFF. In DNA form, the CDR3 reads TGTGCCAGTAGTATAGGGTACATACGCACCGGGGAGCTGTTTTTT.

The chain is built from TRBV20-1 and TRBJ1-2; D not certain. Between the trimmed V and J ends, which lost 3 bases and 8 bases, there was a span of 10 bases. The CDR3 length is 11 residues. Germline V gene data show CDR1 as DFQATT and CDR2 as SNEGSKA (reference sequence). The CDR3 region has the DNA TGCAGTGCTAGTCTCACTCCAGGCTACACCTTC. Translated, it gives CSASLTPGYTF.

The rearrangement uses TRBV7-2 and TRBJ2-7, with D perhaps TRBD1 (6 bases). The V end was cut by 2 bases, the J end by 2 bases, with 10 bases between. The germline V gene encodes CDR1 SGHTA and CDR2 FQGNSA. The CDR3 is 14 amino acids. CDR3 nucleotides: TGTGCCAGCAGCTTATGGAACAGGGCCTACGAGCAGTACTTC. Its protein product is CASSLWNRAYEQYF.

The chain joins TRBV6-5 to TRBJ2-3, with D perhaps TRBD1 or TRBD2 (5 bases each). Germline CDR1 is MNHEY and CDR2 is SVGAGI. This CDR3 region has 13 residues. V was trimmed by 7 bases and J by 2 bases, leaving 10 bases between them. The CDR3 DNA follows: TGTGCCAGCAAGACAGCGGCCACAGATACGCAGTATTTT. Translating it yields CASKTAATDTQYF.

The chain joins TRBV7-3 to TRBJ1-1; 8 nucleotides line up with TRBD1. Germline V gene data show CDR1 as SGHTA and CDR2 as FQGTGA. V shed 5 bases and J 9 bases; nucleotides not matched to a gene: 14. This CDR3 region has 15 residues. The CDR3: CASSPGGRVAAKAFF. CDR3 nucleotide sequence: TGTGCCAGCAGCCCAGGGGGCAGGGTGGCTGCAAAAGCTTTCTTT.

The V gene is TRBV9, the J gene TRBJ1-2; TRBD1 aligns across 7 bases. The CDR3 contains 19 residues. V dropped 3 bases and J dropped 0; count of bases not matched to a gene: 17. Per germline, CDR1 SGDLS and CDR2 YYNGEE. This CDR3 is CASSGTGDSGGFANYGYTF. The CDR3 DNA follows: TGTGCCAGCAGCGGTACCGGGGACAGTGGAGGGTTTGCTAACTATGGCTACACCTTC.

The rearrangement uses TRBV5-1 and TRBJ2-1, with D possibly called TRBD1 or TRBD2 (6 bases each). Germline V CDR1 and CDR2: SGHRS, YFSETQ. This CDR3 is built from 12 residues. Trimming left V 0 bases short and J 15 bases short, with 13 bases between. CDR3 DNA sequence: TGCGCCAGCAGCTTGGAAGTGGGGGGCCTGTTCTTC. Translated, it gives CASSLEVGGLFF.

The rearrangement links TRBV6-6 to TRBJ1-4; TRBD1 might be the D (5 bases). This CDR3 region has 14 residues. V lost 3 bases and J lost 3, with 8 bases in between. Germline V gives CDR1 MNHNY, CDR2 SVGAGI (reference sequence). This CDR3 reads CASSYIGANEKLFF. The CDR3 DNA sequence: TGTGCCAGCAGTTATATAGGGGCTAATGAAAAACTGTTTTTT.

This clone was seen only a few times. CDR3: CASSYGSGVLNTEAFF. CDR3 nucleotide sequence: TGTGCCAGCAGTTACGGATCGGGGGTCCTGAACACTGAAGCTTTCTTT. This sequence joins TRBV6-5 and TRBJ1-1; D may be TRBD1 (5 bases). CDR3 length: 16 amino acids. V shed 2 bases and J shed 0 bases, with 13 bases lying between them. Germline CDR1 and CDR2: MNHEY and SVGAGI.

The chain links TRBV7-2 to TRBJ2-5; weak D call: TRBD1 (6 bases). This CDR3 has 16 amino acids. Germline V CDR1 and CDR2: SGHTA, FQGNSA. Between the trimmed V and J ends, which lost 3 bases and 5 bases, there was a span of 19 bases. CDR3 in amino acids: CASSFLPPTGWETQYF. CDR3 nucleotide sequence: TGTGCCAGCAGCTTCCTACCCCCGACAGGTTGGGAGACCCAGTACTTC.

In DNA form, the CDR3 reads TGTGCCAGCAGTGTTCGGGGGGACCGGGAGACCCAGTACTTC. Translated: CASSVRGDRETQYF. The chain has TRBV25-1 and TRBJ2-5; the match to TRBD2 covers 7 bases. The V gene end was trimmed by 4 bases and the J gene end by 5 bases; junction bases not matched to a gene: 7. Germline-derived CDR1 and CDR2 are MGHDK and SYGVNS. This CDR3 contains 14 residues.

In regard to this clone: Other nucleotide sequences in the sample specify the same CDR3. The chain uses TRBV19 and TRBJ2-7, with D hard to call. CDR1 is LNHDA, CDR2 SQIVND, per germline (reference sequence). This CDR3 has 13 amino acids. V dropped 3 bases and J dropped 2 bases, with 8 bases sitting between them. The DNA of the CDR3 is TGTGCCAGTAGTATTGGGGATACCTACGAGCAGTACTTC. Translation gives CASSIGDTYEQYF.

As DNA, the CDR3 is TGTGCCAGCAGTTCTAATCCCGGGTTCTCTGGAAACACCATATATTTT. It encodes CASSSNPGFSGNTIYF. V usage is TRBV6-6 and J usage is TRBJ1-3; D remains unclear. The CDR3 runs 16 residues. Trimming took 4 bases from V and 0 from J, leaving 13 bases between them. The germline V gene has CDR1 MNHNY and CDR2 SVGAGI (reference sequence).